This T cell receptor (beta chain) was sequenced during a study of tumor-infiltrating lymphocytes in primary liver carcinoma. TCR beta cDNA was reverse-transcribed from around 0.55 ug of total RNA. The reaction used a constant-region primer and ProtoScript II reverse transcriptase. ARM-PCR, slightly modified, supplied the TCR beta libraries through three nested multiplex PCR rounds. Each CDR3 protein is one row after TCRdb ran MiXCR on the multiplex PCR reads. The sample gives approximately 320,000 distinct CDR3 sequences, about 50% of which show up once; approximately 17% is in the top ten. Unsorted whole blood supplied the RNA, and germline DNA was extracted too. This clonotype was observed a few times. The antigen is undetermined. A much larger clone lies a single base off, so this may be a read error. Study-wide points: Tumor-adjacent and tumor-blood pairs shared a smaller degree of overlap than tumor region pairs.

The sequence was obtained from a woman in her twenties or thirties with primary liver carcinoma and hepatitis B virus infection. Sequencing input: peripheral blood.

CDR3 coding DNA: TGCGCCAGCAGCCAATATGACCGGTGGACCGCTGAAGTTTTCTTT. Translation gives CASSQYDRWTAEVFF. The V gene is TRBV4-1, the J gene TRBJ1-1; D remains ambiguous. The germline CDR1 and CDR2 sequences are MGHRA and YSYEKL. CDR3 length: 15 residues.